This T cell receptor (beta chain) was identified in a study of cytomegalovirus exposure and HLA in healthy donors. V was clipped by 6 bases and J by 1 base; unmatched bases: 5. The CDR3 length is 15 residues. Germline CDR1 and CDR2: LNHDA and SQIVND (reference sequence). Findings and caveats of the study: Beyond CMV serostatus, there was no information to go on about immune exposure. Earlier analysis yielded a pattern in which most TCR beta V segments were productive about 87% or about 30% of the time. A cluster of highly shared sequence variants was likely a sequencing artifact. Later analysis placed DRB1 highest and HLA-C lowest in TCR association rates, which differed by HLA locus.

Only a few counts were recorded for this clone. Its target is unknown. PCR employed 60 Vbeta and 13 Jbeta primers. Here immunoSEQ multiplex PCR was the method, and the copy in TCRdb shows in-frame clones only, minus some. The repertoire holds 97,000 or so clones, with roughly 81% as singletons. The sequence was obtained from a man aged 40-55 years in good health and CMV-seronegative. This chain connects TRBV19 to TRBJ2-2, with 7 nucleotides matching TRBD1. The sequenced sample was PBMCs. Here the CDR3 DNA reads TGTGCCAGTAGGCAGGACAGGATGAACACCGGGGAGCTGTTTTTT. Its translation: CASRQDRMNTGELFF. Full variable domain (missing parts from reference TRBV19 and TRBJ2-2): DGGITQSPKYLFRKEGQNVTLSCEQNLNHDAMYWYRQDPGQGLRLIYYSQIVNDFQKGDIAEGYSVSREKKESFPLTVTSAQKNPTAFYLCASRQDRMNTGELFFGEGSRLTVL.